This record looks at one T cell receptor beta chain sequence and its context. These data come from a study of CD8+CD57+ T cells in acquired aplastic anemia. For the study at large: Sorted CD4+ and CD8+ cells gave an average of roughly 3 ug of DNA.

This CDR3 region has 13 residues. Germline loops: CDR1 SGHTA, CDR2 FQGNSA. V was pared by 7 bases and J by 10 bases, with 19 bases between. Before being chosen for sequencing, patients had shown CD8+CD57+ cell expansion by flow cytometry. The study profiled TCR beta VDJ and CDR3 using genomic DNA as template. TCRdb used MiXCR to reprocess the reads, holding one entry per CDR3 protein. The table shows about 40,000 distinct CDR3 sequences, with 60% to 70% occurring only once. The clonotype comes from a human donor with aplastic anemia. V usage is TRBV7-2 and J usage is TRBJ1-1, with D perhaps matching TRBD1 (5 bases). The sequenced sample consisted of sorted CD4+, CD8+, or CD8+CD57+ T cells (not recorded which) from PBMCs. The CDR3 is CASTYGGRGGAFF. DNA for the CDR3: TGTGCCAGCACGTACGGGGGACGCGGCGGAGCTTTCTTT.